The rows below give T cell receptor beta chains drawn from one sample of a study of cytomegalovirus exposure and HLA in healthy donors. Sequencing was performed with immunoSEQ multiplex PCR; in TCRdb, only in-frame clones are kept and a portion is missing. The sample table sets out approximately 110,000 clones. The source material was PBMCs. These receptors came from a man aged 45-60 years in good health and CMV-seronegative. The CDR3 runs from the conserved cysteine through the conserved F or W. D genes are given only for firm matches.

j_call d_call v_call cdr3_aa cdr3_nt
TRBJ2-1 TRBD2 TRBV6-5 CASRYRAGGYNEQFF TGTGCCAGTCGGTACCGGGCGGGAGGGTACAATGAGCAGTTCTTC
TRBJ1-1 . TRBV10-3 CAISDWTLNTEAFF TGTGCCATCAGTGATTGGACACTCAACACTGAAGCTTTCTTT
TRBJ1-2 . TRBV6-1 CASSEYRRIYGYTF TGTGCCAGCAGTGAATATCGGCGGATCTATGGCTACACCTTC
TRBJ1-5 . TRBV19 CASSIGGYSNQPQHF TGTGCCAGTAGTATAGGCGGATATAGCAATCAGCCCCAGCATTTT
TRBJ2-1 . TRBV29-1 CSVGPLAPTYNEQFF TGCAGCGTTGGTCCCCTAGCGCCCACCTACAATGAGCAGTTCTTC
TRBJ2-5 TRBD1 TRBV5-1 CASSLRQGETQYF TGCGCCAGCAGCCTGAGACAGGGTGAGACCCAGTACTTC
TRBJ2-6 TRBD1 TRBV5-4 CASSLRTGTRSGANVLTF TGTGCCAGCAGCTTAAGGACAGGGACGCGCTCTGGGGCCAACGTCCTGACTTTC
TRBJ1-2 TRBD1 TRBV7-2 CASSLAKGAGGYTF TGTGCCAGCAGCTTAGCGAAGGGGGCCGGTGGCTACACCTTC
TRBJ1-2 TRBD1 TRBV5-5 CASSQIQGRYGYTF TGTGCCAGCAGCCAAATACAGGGGAGGTATGGCTACACCTTC
TRBJ1-2 TRBD1 TRBV7-2 CASSPRTGTVGYTF TGTGCCAGCAGCCCCAGGACAGGGACTGTCGGCTACACCTTC
TRBJ1-5 TRBD1 TRBV30 CAWDHAGGGGQPQHF TGTGCCTGGGATCATGCAGGGGGTGGGGGTCAGCCCCAGCATTTT
TRBJ2-2 TRBD2 TRBV10-3 CAISESGGRLRSTGELFF TGTGCCATCAGTGAGAGCGGGGGTCGCCTGCGGAGCACCGGGGAGCTGTTTTTT
TRBJ2-7 TRBD1 TRBV5-1 CASSPGQGLDEQYF TGCGCCAGCAGCCCCGGACAGGGTTTGGACGAGCAGTACTTC
TRBJ2-1 TRBD2 TRBV7-2 CASSLLRGVSEQFF TGTGCCAGCAGCCTACTGCGGGGGGTTAGTGAGCAGTTCTTC
TRBJ2-1 . TRBV20-1 CSATRYGEQFF TGCAGTGCTACGCGATATGGTGAGCAGTTCTTC
TRBJ1-4 . TRBV19 CASSIDPGQEKLFF TGTGCCAGTAGTATAGATCCAGGGCAGGAAAAACTGTTTTTT
TRBJ2-1 TRBD2 TRBV7-2 CASSFGLAGAYNEQFF TGTGCCAGCAGCTTCGGACTAGCGGGAGCCTACAATGAGCAGTTCTTC
TRBJ2-2 TRBD1 TRBV18 CASSRTGTGNTGELFF TGTGCCAGCTCACGAACCGGGACAGGGAACACCGGGGAGCTGTTTTTT
TRBJ2-3 . TRBV5-1 CASSLGRTNTDTQYF TGCGCCAGCAGCTTGGGGAGGACTAACACAGATACGCAGTATTTT
TRBJ1-6 . TRBV5-1 CASSLERSSYNSPLHF TGCGCCAGCAGCTTGGAGAGGAGCTCCTATAATTCACCCCTCCACTTT
TRBJ1-4 TRBD1 TRBV7-9 CASSFGQGLEKLFF TGTGCCAGCAGCTTTGGACAGGGTCTCGAAAAACTGTTTTTT
TRBJ1-1 TRBD1 TRBV27 CASSRYAGTENTEAFF TGTGCCAGCAGTCGATATGCCGGGACAGAGAACACTGAAGCTTTCTTT
TRBJ2-6 TRBD1 TRBV13 CASSSGTGVGANVLTF TGTGCCAGCAGCTCCGGGACAGGGGTCGGGGCCAACGTCCTGACTTTC
TRBJ1-2 TRBD1 TRBV6-5 CASRPQGARNYGYTF TGTGCCAGCAGGCCACAGGGGGCGCGTAACTATGGCTACACCTTC
TRBJ2-6 . TRBV9 CASSVLASSGANVLTF TGTGCCAGCAGCGTACTAGCGAGCTCTGGGGCCAACGTCCTGACTTTC
TRBJ2-5 TRBD1 TRBV5-6 CATGTGGSNRGTQYF TGTGCCACCGGGACAGGGGGATCTAATCGAGGGACCCAGTACTTC
TRBJ1-6 . TRBV9 CASSAGGLTPLHF TGTGCCAGCAGCGCCGGGGGGCTGACACCCCTCCACTTT
TRBJ2-7 . TRBV19 CASSIFPLAEHEQYF TGTGCCAGTAGTATATTTCCCTTGGCGGAACACGAGCAGTACTTC
TRBJ1-2 TRBD1 TRBV20-1 CSPGGNYGYTF TGCAGCCCAGGGGGCAACTATGGCTACACCTTC
TRBJ1-1 TRBD1 TRBV9 CASSLGQGNTEAFF TGTGCCAGCAGCCTAGGACAGGGGAACACTGAAGCTTTCTTT
TRBJ2-2 TRBD2 TRBV5-1 CASSLDASGRENTGELFF TGCGCCAGCAGCCTGGATGCTAGCGGGAGGGAGAACACCGGGGAGCTGTTTTTT
TRBJ2-5 . TRBV4-1 CASSQEWQHSGNQETQYF TGCGCCAGCAGCCAAGAGTGGCAACATAGCGGCAACCAAGAGACCCAGTACTTC
TRBJ2-3 TRBD2 TRBV5-1 CASSSQTSGRGSDTQYF TGCGCCAGCAGCTCCCAGACTAGCGGGAGGGGATCAGATACGCAGTATTTT
TRBJ1-2 TRBD1 TRBV7-9 CASSPRGQLVLQANYGYTF TGTGCCAGCAGCCCCCGGGGACAGCTTGTTCTTCAAGCTAACTATGGCTACACCTTC
TRBJ2-3 TRBD2 TRBV29-1 CSVDNPSGITDTQYF TGCAGCGTTGATAATCCTAGCGGGATCACAGATACGCAGTATTTT
TRBJ2-5 . TRBV5-1 CASSSQGETQYF TGCGCCAGCAGCTCACAGGGCGAGACCCAGTACTTC
TRBJ1-2 TRBD1 TRBV19 CASSITGEVRGYSF TGTGCCAGTAGTATCACAGGGGAGGTACGTGGCTACTCCTTC
TRBJ2-3 TRBD2 TRBV4-3 CASSQDAGTSGRADTQYF TGCGCCAGCAGCCAAGATGCCGGGACTAGCGGGAGGGCCGATACGCAGTATTTT
TRBJ2-5 TRBD2 TRBV7-2 CASSFTSGAQETQYF TGTGCCAGCAGCTTTACTAGCGGGGCCCAAGAGACCCAGTACTTC
TRBJ2-5 . TRBV9 CASSAGDPLGETQYF TGTGCCAGCAGCGCGGGAGACCCCCTCGGGGAGACCCAGTACTTC
TRBJ2-1 TRBD2 TRBV7-9 CASSSLAGAYNEQFF TGTGCCAGCAGCTCCTTAGCGGGGGCCTACAATGAGCAGTTCTTC
TRBJ1-1 . TRBV7-2 CASSAYATEAFF TGTGCCAGCAGCGCCTACGCCACTGAAGCTTTCTTT
TRBJ2-7 TRBD1 TRBV19 CASSPPTGVDEQYF TGTGCCAGTAGTCCCCCTACAGGGGTGGACGAGCAGTACTTC
TRBJ2-7 . TRBV5-4 CASSLGGGALYEQYF TGTGCCAGCAGCTTGGGAGGGGGGGCCCTCTACGAGCAGTACTTC
TRBJ2-7 . TRBV7-2 CASRDRLTSYEQYF TGTGCCAGTCGCGACAGGTTGACCTCCTACGAGCAGTACTTC
TRBJ1-1 . TRBV5-1 CASSFGGSGNTEAFF TGCGCCAGCAGCTTCGGGGGGTCTGGGAACACTGAAGCTTTCTTT
TRBJ2-3 TRBD2 TRBV7-2 CASSPQAGGPDTQYF TGTGCCAGCAGCCCCCAAGCGGGAGGGCCAGATACGCAGTATTTT
TRBJ2-1 . TRBV9 CASSAYIPSNEQFF TGTGCCAGCAGCGCCTATATCCCTAGCAATGAGCAGTTCTTC
TRBJ1-2 . TRBV5-1 CASSLARSSVGGYTF TGCGCCAGCAGCTTAGCCAGGTCCTCCGTTGGGGGCTACACCTTC
TRBJ2-7 TRBD1 TRBV18 CASSRTGDSSYEQYF TGTGCCAGCTCACGAACCGGGGACAGCTCCTACGAGCAGTACTTC
TRBJ1-5 . TRBV5-4 CASSALIGGNQPQHF TGTGCCAGCAGCGCGCTAATAGGGGGCAATCAGCCCCAGCATTTT
TRBJ2-1 . TRBV7-2 CASSARSYNEQFF TGTGCCAGCAGCGCCAGATCCTACAATGAGCAGTTCTTC
TRBJ1-2 TRBD1 TRBV13 CASSLQGYGYTF TGTGCCAGCAGCCTACAGGGGTATGGCTACACCTTC
TRBJ1-1 TRBD1 TRBV7-9 CASSSASTDRDTEAFF TGTGCCAGCAGCTCAGCGAGTACCGACAGGGACACTGAAGCTTTCTTT
TRBJ1-2 TRBD1 TRBV6-6 CASSYLPTGVDGYTF TGTGCCAGCAGTTACTTACCGACAGGGGTTGATGGCTACACCTTC
TRBJ2-7 TRBD2 TRBV19 CASSPRTSGGEYEQYF TGTGCCAGTAGTCCCAGGACTAGCGGGGGGGAATACGAGCAGTACTTC
TRBJ2-7 TRBD1 TRBV2 CASSDGYRGRYEQYF TGTGCCAGCAGTGATGGTTACAGGGGGAGGTACGAGCAGTACTTC